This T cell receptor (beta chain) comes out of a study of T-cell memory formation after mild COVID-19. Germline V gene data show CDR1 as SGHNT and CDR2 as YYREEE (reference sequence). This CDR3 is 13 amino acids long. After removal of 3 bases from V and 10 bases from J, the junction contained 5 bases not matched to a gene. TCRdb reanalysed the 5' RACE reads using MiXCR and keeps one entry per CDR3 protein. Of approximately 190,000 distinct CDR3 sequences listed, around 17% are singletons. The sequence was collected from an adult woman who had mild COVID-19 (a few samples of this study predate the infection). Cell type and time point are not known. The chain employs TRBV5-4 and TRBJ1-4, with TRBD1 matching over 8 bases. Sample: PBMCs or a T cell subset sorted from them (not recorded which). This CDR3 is CASSSWTGRKLFF. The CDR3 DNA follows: TGTGCCAGCAGCTCCTGGACAGGGAGAAAACTGTTTTTT.